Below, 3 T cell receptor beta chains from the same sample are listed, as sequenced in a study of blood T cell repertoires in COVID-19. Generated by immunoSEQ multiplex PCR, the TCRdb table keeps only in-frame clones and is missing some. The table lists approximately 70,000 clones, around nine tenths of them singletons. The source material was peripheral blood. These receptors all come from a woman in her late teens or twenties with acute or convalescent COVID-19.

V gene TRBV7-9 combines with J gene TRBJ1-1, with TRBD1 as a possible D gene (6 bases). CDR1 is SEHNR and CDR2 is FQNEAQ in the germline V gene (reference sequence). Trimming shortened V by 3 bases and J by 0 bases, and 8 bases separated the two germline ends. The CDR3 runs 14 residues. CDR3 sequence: CASSLDSMNTEAFF. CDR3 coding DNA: TGTGCCAGCAGCTTGGACAGCATGAACACTGAAGCTTTCTTT.

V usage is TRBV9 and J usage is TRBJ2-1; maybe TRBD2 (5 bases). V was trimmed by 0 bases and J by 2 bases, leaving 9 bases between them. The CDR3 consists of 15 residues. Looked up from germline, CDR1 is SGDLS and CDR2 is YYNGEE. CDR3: CASSVDLRAYNEQFF. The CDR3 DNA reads TGTGCCAGCAGCGTAGATCTGAGGGCCTACAATGAGCAGTTCTTC.

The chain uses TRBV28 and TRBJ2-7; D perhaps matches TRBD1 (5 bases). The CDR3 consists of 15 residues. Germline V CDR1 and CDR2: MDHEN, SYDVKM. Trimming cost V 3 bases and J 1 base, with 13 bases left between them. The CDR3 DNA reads TGTGCCAGCAGTTTGTATTCCGACAGTTCCTACGAGCAGTACTTC. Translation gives CASSLYSDSSYEQYF.